One and the same sample provided the 8 T cell receptor beta chains below, sequenced in a study of immune evolution from preneoplasia to lung adenocarcinoma. Here immunoSEQ multiplex PCR was the method, and the copy in TCRdb shows in-frame clones only, minus some. The data hold 13,000 or so clones, with more than 70% observed a single time. The source material was FFPE tissue from an adenomatous hyperplasia lung lesion. As to subset: atypical adenomatous hyperplasia (AAH), lung preneoplasia. The receptors shown here come from a person aged 45 to 69 with lung adenocarcinoma.

V gene TRBV19 combines with J gene TRBJ2-2; 8 bases are a match to TRBD2. V shed 6 bases, J shed 2 bases, and the junction held 5 bases outside the gene matches. CDR3 length: 15 residues. Germline loops: CDR1 LNHDA, CDR2 SQIVND (reference sequence). The CDR3 here is CASSWTSLNTGELFF. Written as DNA, the CDR3 is TGTGCCAGTAGCTGGACTAGCCTAAACACCGGGGAGCTGTTTTTT.

The CDR3 spells CASSEMETGWDTQYF. DNA for the CDR3: TGTGCCAGCAGTGAAATGGAGACAGGGTGGGATACGCAGTATTTT. The chain links TRBV6-1 to TRBJ2-3; 7 bases align to TRBD1. Germline values: CDR1 MNHNS, CDR2 SASEGT. This CDR3 has 15 amino acids. V lost 2 bases, J lost 6 bases, and 8 bases stayed unmatched.

The chain recombines TRBV11-2 with TRBJ2-1; D ambiguous. Germline V CDR1 and CDR2: SGHAT, FQNNGV. This CDR3 spans 14 amino acids. V was shortened by 1 base and J by 4 bases, with 8 bases between the two germline ends. The CDR3 nucleotides are TGTGCCAGCAGCTTAGGGCTACAATACAATGAGCAGTTCTTC. Translating gives CASSLGLQYNEQFF.

This clone appeared a single time. The chain employs TRBV5-4 and TRBJ2-6; D is undetermined. CDR3 length: 15 residues. V lost 1 base and J lost 3, with 8 bases in between. From germline, CDR1 is SGHNT and CDR2 YYREEE (reference sequence). The CDR3 region has the DNA TGTGCCAGCAGCTTGCTGACTCATGGGGCCAACGTCCTGACTTTC. Translation: CASSLLTHGANVLTF. Complete variable domain (other parts from reference TRBV5-4 and TRBJ2-6): ETGVTQSPTHLIKTRGQQVTLRCSSQSGHNTVSWYQQALGQGPQFIFQYYREEENGRGNFPPRFSGLQFPNYSSELNVNALELDDSALYLCASSLLTHGANVLTFGAGSRLTVL.

The CDR3, as DNA: TGTGCCAGCAGCCGACGTTTCGCGAATGAGCAGTTCTTC. Protein sequence: CASSRRFANEQFF. The J gene is TRBJ2-1, the V gene TRBV11-1; D is unresolved. The germline CDR1 and CDR2 sequences are SGHAT and FQDESV (reference sequence). This CDR3 is built from 13 residues. V shed 5 bases and J shed 7 bases, with 12 bases lying between them.

The chain links TRBV27 to TRBJ2-1, with TRBD2 as a possible D gene (6 bases). Germline assignment: CDR1 MNHEY and CDR2 SMNVEV (reference sequence). V was pared by 5 bases and J by 0 bases, with 11 bases between. The CDR3 loop spans 15 amino acids. The CDR3 here is CASSRDSSSYNEQFF. For the CDR3, the DNA is TGTGCCAGCAGTAGGGACTCCAGCTCCTACAATGAGCAGTTCTTC.

V usage is TRBV5-1 and J usage is TRBJ2-3, with D possibly matching TRBD2 (6 bases). V gave up 2 bases and J gave up 2 bases, with 12 bases separating them. The CDR3 covers 15 residues. Germline values: CDR1 SGHRS, CDR2 YFSETQ. The CDR3 is CASSFGSGYTDTQYF. The CDR3 DNA sequence: TGCGCCAGCAGCTTTGGTAGCGGATACACAGATACGCAGTATTTT.

The chain's CDR3 is CASRPIGGEQYF. For the CDR3, the DNA is TGTGCCAGCAGACCAATCGGCGGGGAGCAGTACTTC. J is TRBJ2-7 and V is TRBV6-9; D is perhaps TRBD2 (5 bases). The CDR3 sequence is 12 residues long. Trimming took 6 bases from V and 7 from J, leaving 13 bases between them. Germline CDR1 and CDR2: MNHGY and SVAAGI.